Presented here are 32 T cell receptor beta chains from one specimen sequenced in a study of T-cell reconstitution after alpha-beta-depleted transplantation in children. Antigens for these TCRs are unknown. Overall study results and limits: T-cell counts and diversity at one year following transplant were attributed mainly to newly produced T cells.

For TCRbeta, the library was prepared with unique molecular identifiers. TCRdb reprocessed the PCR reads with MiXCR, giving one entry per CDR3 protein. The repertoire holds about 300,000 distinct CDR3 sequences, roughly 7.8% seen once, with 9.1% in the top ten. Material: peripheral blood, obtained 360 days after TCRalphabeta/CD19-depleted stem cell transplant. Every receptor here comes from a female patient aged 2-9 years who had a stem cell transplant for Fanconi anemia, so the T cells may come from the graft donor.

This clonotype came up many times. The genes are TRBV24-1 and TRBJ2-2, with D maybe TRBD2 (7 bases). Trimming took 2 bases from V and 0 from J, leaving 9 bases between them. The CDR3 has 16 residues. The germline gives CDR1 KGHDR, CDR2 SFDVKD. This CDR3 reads CATSDSGGPNTGELFF. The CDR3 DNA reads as TGTGCCACCAGTGATTCGGGGGGCCCGAACACCGGGGAGCTGTTTTTT.

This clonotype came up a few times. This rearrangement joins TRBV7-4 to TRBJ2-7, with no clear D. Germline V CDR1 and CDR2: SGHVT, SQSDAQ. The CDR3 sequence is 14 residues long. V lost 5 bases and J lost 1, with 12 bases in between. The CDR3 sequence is CASSPRTDSYEQYF. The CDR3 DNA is TGTGCCAGCAGCCCCCGGACGGATTCCTACGAGCAGTACTTC.

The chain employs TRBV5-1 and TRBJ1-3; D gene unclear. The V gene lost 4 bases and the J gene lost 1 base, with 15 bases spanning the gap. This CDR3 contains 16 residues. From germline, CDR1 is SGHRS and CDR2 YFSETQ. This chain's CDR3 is CASSPRTGESGNTIYF. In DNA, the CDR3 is TGCGCCAGCAGCCCCCGGACCGGGGAGTCTGGAAACACCATATATTTT.

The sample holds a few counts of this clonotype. The CDR3 DNA is TGCGCCAGCAGCCAAGGAGGGACACTCAATACGGGGGAGACCCAGTACTTC. Its protein is CASSQGGTLNTGETQYF. This chain connects TRBV4-3 to TRBJ2-5; perhaps TRBD1 as D (6 bases). Germline CDR1 and CDR2: LGHNA and YSLEER. CDR3 size: 17 residues. With 1 base removed from V and 5 bases from J, the gap between germline ends came to 20 bases.

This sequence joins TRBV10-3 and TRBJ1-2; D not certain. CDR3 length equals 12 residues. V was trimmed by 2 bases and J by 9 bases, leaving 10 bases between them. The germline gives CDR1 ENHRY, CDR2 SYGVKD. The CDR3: CAISEVQASYTF. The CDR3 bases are TGTGCCATCAGTGAGGTACAAGCTAGCTACACCTTC.

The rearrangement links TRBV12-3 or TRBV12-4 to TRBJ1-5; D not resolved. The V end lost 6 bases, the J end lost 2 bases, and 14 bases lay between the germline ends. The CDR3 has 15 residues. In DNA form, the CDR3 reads TGTGCCAGCAGCCACGTGGGTTGGGGCAATCAGCCCCAGCATTTT. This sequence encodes CASSHVGWGNQPQHF.

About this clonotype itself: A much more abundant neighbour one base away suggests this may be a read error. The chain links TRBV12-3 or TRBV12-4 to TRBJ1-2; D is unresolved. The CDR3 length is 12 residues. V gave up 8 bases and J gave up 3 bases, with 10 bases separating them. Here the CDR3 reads CASGVSDYGYTF. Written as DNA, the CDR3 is TGTGCCAGCGGTGTCAGCGACTATGGCTACACCTTC.

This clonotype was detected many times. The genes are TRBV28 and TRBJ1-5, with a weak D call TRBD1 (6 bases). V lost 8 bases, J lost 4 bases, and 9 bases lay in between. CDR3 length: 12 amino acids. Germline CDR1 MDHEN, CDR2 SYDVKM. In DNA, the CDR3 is TGTGCCAGCGCCCAGGGGAATCAGCCCCAGCATTTT. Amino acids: CASAQGNQPQHF.

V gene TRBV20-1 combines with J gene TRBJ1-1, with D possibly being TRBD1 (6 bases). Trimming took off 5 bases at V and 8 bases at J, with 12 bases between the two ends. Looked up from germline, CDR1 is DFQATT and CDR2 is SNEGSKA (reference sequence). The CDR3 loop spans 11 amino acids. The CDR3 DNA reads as TGCAGTGCTCGGAAGACAGGCGAAGCTTTCTTT. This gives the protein CSARKTGEAFF.

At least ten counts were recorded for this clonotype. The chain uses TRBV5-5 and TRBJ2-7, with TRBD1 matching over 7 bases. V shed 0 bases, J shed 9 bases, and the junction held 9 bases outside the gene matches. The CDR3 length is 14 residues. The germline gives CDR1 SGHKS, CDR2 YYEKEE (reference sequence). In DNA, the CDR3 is TGTGCCAGCAGCTTGGAGGACAGGTTTTCGGTGCAGTACGTC. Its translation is CASSLEDRFSVQYV.

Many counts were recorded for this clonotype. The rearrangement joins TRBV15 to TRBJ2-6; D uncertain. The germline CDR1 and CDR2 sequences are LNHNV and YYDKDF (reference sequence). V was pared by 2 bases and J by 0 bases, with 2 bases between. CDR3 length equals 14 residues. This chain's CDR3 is CATSRTSGANVLTF. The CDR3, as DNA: TGTGCCACCAGCAGAACCTCTGGGGCCAACGTCCTGACTTTC.

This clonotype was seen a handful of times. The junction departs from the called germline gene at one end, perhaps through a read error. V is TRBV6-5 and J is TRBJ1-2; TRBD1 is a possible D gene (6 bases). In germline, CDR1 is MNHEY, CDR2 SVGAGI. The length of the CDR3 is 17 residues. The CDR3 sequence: CASSHSGGARLNYGYTF. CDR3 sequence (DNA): TGTGCCAGCAGTCACTCGGGGGGGGCCCGATTAAACTATGGCTACACCTTC.

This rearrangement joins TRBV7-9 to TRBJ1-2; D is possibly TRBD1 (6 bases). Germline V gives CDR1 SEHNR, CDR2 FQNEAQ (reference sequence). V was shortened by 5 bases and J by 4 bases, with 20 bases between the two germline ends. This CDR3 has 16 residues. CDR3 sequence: CASSPSGTPNSYGYTF. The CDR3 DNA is TGTGCCAGCAGCCCGTCCGGGACACCCAATTCCTATGGCTACACCTTC.

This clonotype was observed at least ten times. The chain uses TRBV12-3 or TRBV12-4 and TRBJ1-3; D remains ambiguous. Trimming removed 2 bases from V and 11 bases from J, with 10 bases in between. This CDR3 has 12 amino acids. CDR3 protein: CASSLRPRPIYF. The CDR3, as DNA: TGTGCCAGCAGTTTACGACCCAGGCCCATATATTTT.

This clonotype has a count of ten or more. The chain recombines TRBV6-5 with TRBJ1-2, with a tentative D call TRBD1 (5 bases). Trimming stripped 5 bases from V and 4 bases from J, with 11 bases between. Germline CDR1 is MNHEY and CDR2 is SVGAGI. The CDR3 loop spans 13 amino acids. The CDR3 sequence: CASSTTGAYGYTF. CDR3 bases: TGTGCCAGCAGTACTACAGGCGCCTATGGCTACACCTTC.

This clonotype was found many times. The DNA for the CDR3 is TGTGCCAGCAGTAGGGGACAGAAAATGGGAAACACCATATATTTT. Encoded protein: CASSRGQKMGNTIYF. The chain recombines TRBV6-1 with TRBJ1-3; TRBD1 aligns across 7 bases. CDR1 and CDR2 (germline): MNHNS, SASEGT. CDR3 length: 15 amino acids. Trimming at V came to 5 bases and at J to 4 bases, leaving 8 bases not matched to a gene.

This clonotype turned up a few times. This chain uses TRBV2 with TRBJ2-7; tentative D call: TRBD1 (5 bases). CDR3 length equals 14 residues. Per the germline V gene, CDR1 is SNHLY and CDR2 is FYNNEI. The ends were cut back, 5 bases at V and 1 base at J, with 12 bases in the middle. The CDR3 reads CASSPTDTSYEQYF. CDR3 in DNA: TGTGCCAGCAGTCCCACGGACACGTCCTACGAGCAGTACTTC.

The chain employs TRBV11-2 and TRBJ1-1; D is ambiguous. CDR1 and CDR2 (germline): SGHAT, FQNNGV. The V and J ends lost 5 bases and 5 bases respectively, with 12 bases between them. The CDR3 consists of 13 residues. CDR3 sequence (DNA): TGTGCCAGCAGCCGAGAGGGTGGTACTGAAGCTTTCTTT. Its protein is CASSREGGTEAFF.

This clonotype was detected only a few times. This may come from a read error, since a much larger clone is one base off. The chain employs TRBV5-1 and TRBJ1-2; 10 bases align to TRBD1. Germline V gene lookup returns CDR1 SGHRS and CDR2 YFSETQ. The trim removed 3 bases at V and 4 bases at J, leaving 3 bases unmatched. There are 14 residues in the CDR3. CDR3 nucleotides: TGCGCCAGCAGCTCGACAGGGGGCAGCTATGGCTACACCTTC. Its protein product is CASSSTGGSYGYTF.

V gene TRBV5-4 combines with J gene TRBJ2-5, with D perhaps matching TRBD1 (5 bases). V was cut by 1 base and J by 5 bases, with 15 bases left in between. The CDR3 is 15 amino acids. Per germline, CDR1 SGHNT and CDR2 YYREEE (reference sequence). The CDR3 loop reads CASSLFRQGDETQYF. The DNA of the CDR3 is TGTGCCAGCAGCTTGTTTCGCCAGGGTGATGAGACCCAGTACTTC.

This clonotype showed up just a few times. CDR3 loop: CASSYLLDRLAGGFYEQYF. DNA of the CDR3: TGTGCCAGCAGTTACCTTCTGGACCGACTAGCGGGAGGCTTCTACGAGCAGTACTTC. The V call is TRBV6-2 or TRBV6-3, the J call TRBJ2-7, with 13 bases that match TRBD2. CDR1 is MNHEY, CDR2 SVGEGT, per germline. The V and J ends lost 2 bases and 3 bases, in that order; junction bases with no gene match: 13. The CDR3 contains 19 residues.

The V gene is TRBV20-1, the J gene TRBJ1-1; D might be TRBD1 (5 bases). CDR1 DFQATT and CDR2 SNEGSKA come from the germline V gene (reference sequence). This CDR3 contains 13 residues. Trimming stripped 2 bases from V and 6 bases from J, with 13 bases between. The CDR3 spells CSARKSWDAEAFF. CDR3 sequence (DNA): TGCAGTGCTAGAAAGAGTTGGGACGCTGAAGCTTTCTTT.

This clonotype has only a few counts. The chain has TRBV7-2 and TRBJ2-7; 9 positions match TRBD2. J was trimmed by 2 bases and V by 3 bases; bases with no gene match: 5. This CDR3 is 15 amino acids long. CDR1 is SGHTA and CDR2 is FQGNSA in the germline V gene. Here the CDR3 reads CASSFRAGGTYEQYF. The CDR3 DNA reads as TGTGCCAGCAGCTTCAGAGCGGGGGGAACCTACGAGCAGTACTTC.

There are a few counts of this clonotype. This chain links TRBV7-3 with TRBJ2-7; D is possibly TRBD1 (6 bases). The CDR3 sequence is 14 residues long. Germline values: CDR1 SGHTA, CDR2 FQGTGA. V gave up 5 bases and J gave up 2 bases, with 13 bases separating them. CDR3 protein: CASSPWTAPYEQYF. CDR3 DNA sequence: TGTGCCAGCAGCCCCTGGACAGCCCCCTACGAGCAGTACTTC.

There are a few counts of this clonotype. CDR3 amino acids: CASSPTGGGRVYEQYF. The CDR3, as DNA: TGTGCCAGCAGCCCCACAGGGGGCGGACGGGTCTACGAGCAGTACTTC. The rearrangement links TRBV11-2 to TRBJ2-7; 9 bases map to TRBD1. The CDR3 extends over 16 amino acids. After removal of 5 bases from V and 3 bases from J, the junction contained 11 bases not matched to a gene. CDR1 is SGHAT and CDR2 is FQNNGV in the germline V gene.

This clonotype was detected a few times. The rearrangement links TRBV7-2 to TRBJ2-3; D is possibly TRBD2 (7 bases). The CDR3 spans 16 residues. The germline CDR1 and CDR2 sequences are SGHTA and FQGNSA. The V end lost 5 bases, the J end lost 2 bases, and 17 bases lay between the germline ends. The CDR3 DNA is TGTGCCAGCAGCCGAATAGGGGGGGGGTTCACAGATACGCAGTATTTT. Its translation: CASSRIGGGFTDTQYF.

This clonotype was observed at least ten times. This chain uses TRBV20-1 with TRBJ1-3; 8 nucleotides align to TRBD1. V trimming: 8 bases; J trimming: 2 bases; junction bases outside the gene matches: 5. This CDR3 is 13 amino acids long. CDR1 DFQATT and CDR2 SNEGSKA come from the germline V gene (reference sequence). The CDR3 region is CSFLDRAGNTIYF. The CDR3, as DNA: TGCAGTTTCCTGGACAGGGCTGGAAACACCATATATTTT.

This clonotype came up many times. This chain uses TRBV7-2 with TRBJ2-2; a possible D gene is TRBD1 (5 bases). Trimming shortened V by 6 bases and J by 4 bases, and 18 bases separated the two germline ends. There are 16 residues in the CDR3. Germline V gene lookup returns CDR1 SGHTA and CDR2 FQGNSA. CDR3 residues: CASSFVIQAPTGELFF. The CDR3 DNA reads TGTGCCAGCAGTTTCGTTATACAGGCTCCCACCGGGGAGCTGTTTTTT. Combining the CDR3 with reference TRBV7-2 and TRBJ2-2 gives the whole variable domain GAGVSQSPSNKVTEKGKDVELRCDPISGHTALYWYRQSLGQGLEFLIYFQGNSAPDKSGLPSDRFSAERTGGSVSTLTIQRTQQEDSAVYLCASSFVIQAPTGELFFGEGSRLTVL.

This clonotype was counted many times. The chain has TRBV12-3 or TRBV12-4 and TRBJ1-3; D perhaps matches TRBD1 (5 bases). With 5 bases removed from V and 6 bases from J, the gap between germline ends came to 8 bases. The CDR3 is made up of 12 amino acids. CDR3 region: CASSGTENTIYF. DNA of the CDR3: TGTGCCAGCAGTGGGACTGAAAACACCATATATTTT.

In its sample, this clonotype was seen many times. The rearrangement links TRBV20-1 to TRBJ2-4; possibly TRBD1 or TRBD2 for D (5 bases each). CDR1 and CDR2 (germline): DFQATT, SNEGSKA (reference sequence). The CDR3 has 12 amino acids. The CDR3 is CSAVEEVRVQYF. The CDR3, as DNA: TGCAGCGCCGTGGAGGAGGTCAGGGTTCAGTACTTC.

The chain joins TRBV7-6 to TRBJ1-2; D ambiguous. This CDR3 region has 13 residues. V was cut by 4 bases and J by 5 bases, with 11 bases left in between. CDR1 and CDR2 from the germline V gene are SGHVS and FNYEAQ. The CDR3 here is CASSSVPEYGYTF. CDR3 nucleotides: TGTGCCAGCAGCTCAGTCCCAGAATATGGCTACACCTTC. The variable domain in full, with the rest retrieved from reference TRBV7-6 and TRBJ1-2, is GAGVSQSPRYKVTKRGQDVALRCDPISGHVSLYWYRQALGQGPEFLTYFNYEAQQDKSGLPNDRFSAERPEGSISTLTIQRTEQRDSAMYRCASSSVPEYGYTFGSGTRLTVV.

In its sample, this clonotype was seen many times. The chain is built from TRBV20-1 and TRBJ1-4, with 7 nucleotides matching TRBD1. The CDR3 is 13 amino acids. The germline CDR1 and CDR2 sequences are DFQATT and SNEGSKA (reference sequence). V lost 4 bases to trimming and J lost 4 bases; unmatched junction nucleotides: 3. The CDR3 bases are TGCAGTGCTAAAGACAGGGTTAATGAAAAACTGTTTTTT. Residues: CSAKDRVNEKLFF.